These T cell receptor beta chains were read from a single sample in a study of shared clonotypes between healthy human individuals. The table came from immunoSEQ multiplex PCR; TCRdb's copy has only in-frame clones and leaves some out. The table shows about 820,000 clones, with around 92% occurring only once. The specimen was naive CD8+ T cells sorted from blood. The receptors originated from a man under 40 in good health. Both conserved end residues are part of each CDR3.

j_call,v_call,cdr3_aa
TRBJ1-2,TRBV2,CASSEWAGSHGYTF
TRBJ1-2,TRBV19,CASGQTTGTGGETSF
TRBJ2-3,TRBV5-6,CASSLNGRGIFVADTQYF
TRBJ2-2,TRBV7-9,CASSFLNFGELFF
TRBJ2-7,TRBV29-1,CSVEGNRGYEQYF
TRBJ2-7,TRBV7-9,CASSPLGGLAAPYEQYF
TRBJ2-7,TRBV9,CASSPFPGEGYEQYF
TRBJ1-5,TRBV19,CASSIFGQGNQPQHF
TRBJ1-4,TRBV11-2,CASSEEPWATNEKLFF
TRBJ2-5,TRBV4-3,CASSQERAGKETQYF
TRBJ1-5,TRBV2,CASSEALGSNQPQHF
TRBJ2-5,TRBV18,CASSQRGTRQETQYF
TRBJ2-1,TRBV19,CASGTSGGNNEQFF
TRBJ1-2,TRBV29-1,CSVDEGAGGYTF
TRBJ2-5,TRBV6-1,CASSAGEARPQETQYF
TRBJ2-2,TRBV9,CASSEGRELFF
TRBJ2-7,TRBV10-3,CAISEGTGVRWEQYF
TRBJ2-5,TRBV14,CASSPRLAGQETQYF
TRBJ1-2,TRBV5-6,CASSHAAGVNYGYTF
TRBJ2-1,TRBV7-2,CASSLEYDEQFF
TRBJ2-1,TRBV7-9,CASTLGGNEQFF
TRBJ1-2,TRBV6-6,CASSHTEGGYGYTF
TRBJ2-3,TRBV18,CASSRQTSRELSTDTQYF
TRBJ2-5,TRBV28,CASRNPQGLGETQYF
TRBJ1-4,TRBV27,CASSPTSYNEKLFF
TRBJ1-5,TRBV7-2,CASSSSGTGGWQPQHF
TRBJ2-1,TRBV9,CASSSDSQSWLAGAPLYNEQFF
TRBJ2-6,TRBV5-6,CASSLAPPRGRGANVLTF
TRBJ2-1,TRBV7-8,CASSAGTEQFF
TRBJ1-2,TRBV7-9,CASSLAFYDYTF
TRBJ1-4,TRBV6-5,CASSWRQGNEKLFF
TRBJ2-7,TRBV7-9,CASSHRGQFEQYF
TRBJ2-7,TRBV7-9,CASSAPTREGSYEQYF
TRBJ2-1,TRBV7-8,CASSWKLAYNEQFF
TRBJ2-5,TRBV11-2,CASMGLRETQYF
TRBJ2-1,TRBV29-1,CSVDGLVLNEQFF
TRBJ2-1,TRBV13,CASSLVAGVHNEQFF
TRBJ2-7,TRBV30,CAWSVLGLREQYF
TRBJ2-1,TRBV29-1,CSVDRALINEQFF
TRBJ2-5,TRBV4-1,CASSAVTTGWETQYF
TRBJ2-7,TRBV7-9,CASSPPREGPSYEQYF
TRBJ1-1,TRBV27,CASATGRATEAFF
TRBJ2-1,TRBV27,CASRAGISQFF
TRBJ2-1,TRBV19,CASGSDRGSYNEQFF
TRBJ2-3,TRBV27,CASRLFGEKSTDTQYF
TRBJ2-3,TRBV7-6,CASSLVSGQSTDTQYF
TRBJ2-1,TRBV28,CASSIRNYNEQFF
TRBJ2-7,TRBV27,CASSFGTGLYEQYF
TRBJ1-5,TRBV2,CASGGRLNQPQHF
TRBJ1-1,TRBV7-9,CASSLSTAGETEAFF
TRBJ1-2,TRBV27,CASSMGPMSRYGYTF
TRBJ2-5,TRBV7-6,CASSLRVQETQYF
TRBJ2-7,TRBV4-3,CASSQGLAGLRAYEQYF
TRBJ2-7,TRBV2,CASSERPVQYF
TRBJ2-3,TRBV19,CASSIGATPEDTQYF